Listed below are T cell receptor beta chains from one sample, sequenced in a study of Ad26.COV2.S vaccination and SARS-CoV-2 variants. The method was immunoSEQ multiplex PCR; TCRdb's version includes in-frame clones alone and lacks a portion of them. Here the sample spans about 480,000 clones, roughly 87% being singletons. This material consisted of peripheral blood, taken in a trial of Ad26.COV2.S vaccine versus placebo. These receptors all come from a person aged 18-60 years who received the Ad26.COV2.S COVID-19 vaccine or a placebo. CDR3s include the opening cysteine and the closing phenylalanine or tryptophan. D genes are given only for firm matches. Size is omitted from some rows. Given values are once, few, many or a class for expanded clones.

size: NA; D: NA; V: TRBV28; J: TRBJ1-1; CDR3: CASSPLNGGAFF; DNA: TGTGCCAGCAGTCCCCTAAACGGTGGGGCTTTCTTT
size: NA; D: NA; V: TRBV28; J: TRBJ2-7; CDR3: CATFAGRAYEQYF; DNA: TGTGCCACATTCGCGGGCAGAGCCTACGAGCAGTACTTC
size: NA; D: TRBD1; V: TRBV7-3; J: TRBJ2-7; CDR3: CASSLVSGGGYEQYF; DNA: TGTGCCAGCAGCTTAGTTTCAGGGGGTGGCTACGAGCAGTACTTC
size: NA; D: NA; V: TRBV28; J: TRBJ1-2; CDR3: CASRTTGRYGYTF; DNA: TGTGCCAGCAGGACCACAGGGAGGTATGGCTACACCTTC
size: NA; D: NA; V: TRBV18; J: TRBJ2-1; CDR3: CASSPPGRARSYNEQFF; DNA: TGTGCCAGCTCACCACCGGGGAGAGCGAGGTCCTACAATGAGCAGTTCTTC
size: NA; D: NA; V: TRBV7-6; J: TRBJ1-1; CDR3: CASSSRLRGTEAFF; DNA: TGTGCCAGCAGCTCCCGGCTTAGGGGGACTGAAGCTTTCTTT
size: NA; D: NA; V: TRBV3-1/TRBV3-2; J: TRBJ2-5; CDR3: CASSVTRGETQYF; DNA: TGTGCCAGCAGCGTCACCAGAGGCGAGACCCAGTACTTC
size: once; D: NA; V: TRBV18; J: TRBJ2-3; CDR3: CASSPAPGLGADTQYF; DNA: TGTGCCAGCTCACCCGCTCCGGGACTGGGTGCAGATACGCAGTATTTT
size: NA; D: NA; V: TRBV6-1; J: TRBJ2-5; CDR3: CASREVAPSETQYF; DNA: TGTGCCAGCAGGGAAGTGGCCCCATCCGAGACCCAGTACTTC
size: NA; D: NA; V: TRBV2; J: TRBJ2-7; CDR3: CASSEFASTYEQYF; DNA: TGTGCCAGCAGTGAATTTGCGTCAACCTACGAGCAGTACTTC
size: NA; D: TRBD2; V: TRBV3-1/TRBV3-2; J: TRBJ2-2; CDR3: CASSLAGGIGELFF; DNA: TGTGCCAGCAGCCTGGCGGGGGGCATCGGGGAGCTGTTTTTT
size: NA; D: NA; V: TRBV11-3; J: TRBJ2-1; CDR3: CASSPSRLAEQFF; DNA: TGTGCCAGCAGCCCAAGCCGTTTAGCGGAGCAGTTCTTC
size: NA; D: NA; V: TRBV9; J: TRBJ1-3; CDR3: CASGEAMGGNTIYF; DNA: TGTGCCAGCGGCGAGGCAATGGGGGGAAACACCATATATTTT
size: once; D: NA; V: TRBV30; J: TRBJ2-6; CDR3: CAWSAPFSGANVLTF; DNA: TGTGCCTGGAGTGCTCCCTTCTCTGGGGCCAACGTCCTGACTTTC
size: NA; D: NA; V: TRBV11-2; J: TRBJ1-5; CDR3: CASSLGVRGGNQPQHF; DNA: TGTGCCAGCAGCTTAGGGGTTCGGGGGGGCAATCAGCCCCAGCATTTT
size: NA; D: NA; V: TRBV19; J: TRBJ1-5; CDR3: CASSPGNQPQHF; DNA: TGTGCCAGTAGTCCTGGGAATCAGCCCCAGCATTTT
size: NA; D: NA; V: TRBV7-2; J: TRBJ2-3; CDR3: CASSSRDTQYF; DNA: TGTGCCAGCAGCTCAAGAGATACGCAGTATTTT
size: NA; D: TRBD1; V: TRBV28; J: TRBJ1-1; CDR3: CASSSTKDRRGTEAFF; DNA: TGTGCCAGCAGTTCGACGAAGGACAGGCGGGGCACTGAAGCTTTCTTT
size: NA; D: NA; V: TRBV28; J: TRBJ1-5; CDR3: CASSFRGASNQPQHF; DNA: TGTGCCAGCAGTTTTCGGGGGGCGAGCAATCAGCCCCAGCATTTT
size: NA; D: TRBD2; V: TRBV6-5; J: TRBJ2-5; CDR3: CASSYGEGLLETQYF; DNA: TGTGCCAGCAGTTACGGGGAGGGACTGCTGGAGACCCAGTACTTC
size: NA; D: TRBD1; V: TRBV5-1; J: TRBJ2-2; CDR3: CASSLAGTGRPGELFF; DNA: TGCGCCAGCAGCTTGGCCGGGACAGGGAGACCCGGGGAGCTGTTTTTT
size: NA; D: NA; V: TRBV19; J: TRBJ1-5; CDR3: CASSTQTGQPQHF; DNA: TGTGCCAGTAGTACCCAGACCGGTCAGCCCCAGCATTTT
size: NA; D: NA; V: TRBV28; J: TRBJ2-2; CDR3: CASGTSSTGELFF; DNA: TGTGCCAGCGGCACTAGTTCAACCGGGGAGCTGTTTTTT
size: NA; D: NA; V: TRBV28; J: TRBJ1-5; CDR3: CASSLSPPQHF; DNA: TGTGCCAGCAGTTTATCCCCTCCCCAGCATTTT
size: NA; D: TRBD2; V: TRBV5-1; J: TRBJ2-3; CDR3: CASSREGSTDTQYF; DNA: TGCGCCAGCAGCAGGGAGGGTAGCACAGATACGCAGTATTTT
size: once; D: NA; V: TRBV27; J: TRBJ2-7; CDR3: CASRRSYDRSYEQYF; DNA: TGTGCCAGCAGACGAAGTTATGACAGATCCTACGAGCAGTACTTC
size: once; D: NA; V: TRBV15; J: TRBJ1-4; CDR3: CATSRAESEKLFF; DNA: TGTGCCACCAGCAGAGCTGAGAGTGAAAAACTGTTTTTT
size: NA; D: TRBD1; V: TRBV6-5; J: TRBJ2-7; CDR3: CASSPTGRFYEQYF; DNA: TGTGCCAGCAGCCCGACAGGGCGGTTTTACGAGCAGTACTTC
size: NA; D: TRBD2; V: TRBV7-2; J: TRBJ2-3; CDR3: CASSLELAGGTDTQYF; DNA: TGTGCCAGCAGCTTAGAGCTAGCGGGTGGTACAGATACGCAGTATTTT
size: NA; D: TRBD1; V: TRBV5-4; J: TRBJ2-1; CDR3: CASSSPGQGVYEQFF; DNA: TGTGCCAGCAGCTCACCGGGACAGGGAGTATATGAGCAGTTCTTC
size: NA; D: NA; V: TRBV7-3; J: TRBJ2-1; CDR3: CASSLNGNEQFF; DNA: TGTGCCAGCAGCTTAAACGGGAATGAGCAGTTCTTC
size: NA; D: NA; V: TRBV7-6; J: TRBJ1-1; CDR3: CASSFDGLKPGEAFF; DNA: TGTGCCAGCAGCTTTGACGGATTGAAGCCTGGAGAAGCTTTCTTT
size: NA; D: NA; V: TRBV19; J: TRBJ2-2; CDR3: CASHFEAGTGELFF; DNA: TGTGCCAGCCACTTCGAGGCGGGCACCGGGGAGCTGTTTTTT
size: few; D: TRBD1; V: TRBV7-8; J: TRBJ2-7; CDR3: CASSRSTGGAPTYEQYF; DNA: TGTGCCAGCAGCCGATCCACAGGGGGCGCCCCCACCTACGAGCAGTACTTC
size: NA; D: TRBD1; V: TRBV19; J: TRBJ2-2; CDR3: CAKDRDITGELFF; DNA: TGTGCCAAGGACAGGGACATTACCGGGGAGCTGTTTTTT
size: NA; D: TRBD1; V: TRBV9; J: TRBJ1-6; CDR3: CASSAMGQPNSPLHF; DNA: TGTGCCAGCAGCGCCATGGGACAGCCGAATTCACCCCTCCACTTT
size: NA; D: NA; V: TRBV2; J: TRBJ1-6; CDR3: CASSVSALQPLHF; DNA: TGTGCCAGCAGTGTTTCGGCCCTCCAACCCCTCCACTTT
size: NA; D: NA; V: TRBV7-2; J: TRBJ2-3; CDR3: CASSPSYTQYF; DNA: TGTGCCAGCAGCCCCTCCTATACGCAGTATTTT
size: once; D: NA; V: TRBV24-1; J: TRBJ1-2; CDR3: CATSDYQGPGGYTF; DNA: TGTGCCACCAGTGATTATCAGGGGCCGGGTGGCTACACCTTC
size: NA; D: NA; V: TRBV5-1; J: TRBJ2-7; CDR3: CASSGGVYEQYF; DNA: TGCGCCAGCAGCGGAGGGGTCTACGAGCAGTACTTC
size: NA; D: NA; V: TRBV4-1; J: TRBJ1-4; CDR3: CASSQASGIPTREKLFF; DNA: TGCGCCAGCAGCCAAGCCAGCGGGATCCCCACGAGGGAAAAACTGTTTTTT
size: NA; D: TRBD2; V: TRBV7-7; J: TRBJ2-3; CDR3: CASSLGTSRTDTQYF; DNA: TGTGCTAGCAGCTTAGGGACTAGCCGCACAGATACGCAGTATTTT
size: NA; D: NA; V: TRBV19; J: TRBJ1-3; CDR3: CASTHIGNTIYF; DNA: TGTGCCAGTACCCACATTGGAAACACCATATATTTT
size: once; D: TRBD1; V: TRBV28; J: TRBJ2-2; CDR3: CASSPPGGANTGELFF; DNA: TGTGCCAGCAGTCCTCCAGGGGGCGCGAACACCGGGGAGCTGTTTTTT
size: NA; D: TRBD1; V: TRBV19; J: TRBJ2-1; CDR3: CASSNPGTGGPQFF; DNA: TGTGCCAGTAGTAACCCCGGGACAGGGGGCCCGCAGTTCTTC
size: NA; D: NA; V: TRBV20-1; J: TRBJ1-6; CDR3: CSASPGGGNSPLHF; DNA: TGCAGTGCTAGTCCGGGGGGCGGGAATTCACCCCTCCACTTT
size: NA; D: TRBD2; V: TRBV9; J: TRBJ2-7; CDR3: CASSAFGSGTKLYEQYF; DNA: TGTGCCAGCAGCGCCTTCGGATCAGGGACTAAACTCTACGAGCAGTACTTC
size: NA; D: NA; V: TRBV13; J: TRBJ2-1; CDR3: CASMGGNEQFF; DNA: TGTGCCAGCATGGGCGGCAATGAGCAGTTCTTC
size: NA; D: NA; V: TRBV30; J: TRBJ1-2; CDR3: CAWTPDSFYGYTF; DNA: TGTGCCTGGACCCCAGACAGCTTCTATGGCTACACCTTC
size: NA; D: NA; V: TRBV30; J: TRBJ1-6; CDR3: CAWSVEGDSPLHF; DNA: TGTGCCTGGAGTGTAGAGGGAGATTCACCCCTCCACTTT
size: NA; D: TRBD2; V: TRBV2; J: TRBJ2-7; CDR3: CASSRLAGTYEQYF; DNA: TGTGCCAGCAGCAGACTAGCGGGAACCTACGAGCAGTACTTC
size: NA; D: NA; V: TRBV11-3; J: TRBJ2-1; CDR3: CASSLEDRGNEQFF; DNA: TGTGCCAGCAGCTTAGAGGATAGGGGGAATGAGCAGTTCTTC
size: NA; D: NA; V: TRBV5-6; J: TRBJ2-1; CDR3: CASSLRGAGPYNEQFF; DNA: TGTGCCAGCAGCTTGAGGGGGGCAGGCCCCTACAATGAGCAGTTCTTC
size: NA; D: NA; V: TRBV6-2/TRBV6-3; J: TRBJ2-3; CDR3: CASSVTRFAQYF; DNA: TGTGCCAGCAGTGTAACTAGGTTTGCGCAGTATTTT
size: NA; D: TRBD2; V: TRBV3-1/TRBV3-2; J: TRBJ2-5; CDR3: CASSRQLAGYRETQYF; DNA: TGTGCCAGCAGCCGACAACTAGCGGGCTATCGAGAGACCCAGTACTTC